These T cell receptor beta chains were read from a single sample in a study of blood T cell repertoires in COVID-19. Sequencing used immunoSEQ multiplex PCR; TCRdb keeps in-frame clones, though not all of them. The data contain 150,000 to 200,000 clones, more than 80% of them singletons. Sequences were obtained from peripheral blood. These TCRs come from a woman between 55 and 75 years old with acute or convalescent COVID-19. Both conserved end residues are part of each CDR3. Fields, in order: CDR3 length, D gene, clone size, V gene, J gene, CDR3 DNA, CDR3 protein. A D gene is named only where the DNA matches it firmly. Clone size, where shown, is once, few, many, or a class for clones that have expanded.

>14|TRBD1|-|TRBV3-1/TRBV3-2|TRBJ1-2
TGTGCCAGCAGCCAGGCTAGTACAGGGGGAGGCTACACCTTC
CASSQASTGGGYTF
>13|-|-|TRBV5-1|TRBJ2-3
TGCGCCAGCAGGAAAGTAGGCACAGATACGCAGTATTTT
CASRKVGTDTQYF
>18|TRBD1|few|TRBV7-9|TRBJ1-6
TGTGCCACCACCACCCCGGGACAGGGCGTTGAGAGTGGTTCACCCCTCCACTTT
CATTTPGQGVESGSPLHF
>13|-|-|TRBV29-1|TRBJ1-2
TGCAGCAACAGACAGCTCTCTAACTATGGCTACACCTTC
CSNRQLSNYGYTF
>12|-|few|TRBV2|TRBJ1-1
TGTGCCAGCACCCAGGGTGGCACTGAAGCTTTCTTT
CASTQGGTEAFF
>15|TRBD1|few|TRBV19|TRBJ2-7
TGTGCCAGTAGGGGCAGGGACAGGGATTTTTACGAGCAGTACTTC
CASRGRDRDFYEQYF
>16|TRBD1|-|TRBV5-5|TRBJ1-5
TGTGCCAGCAGCTTGACGGGACAGGGCTACAATCAGCCCCAGCATTTT
CASSLTGQGYNQPQHF
>14|TRBD2|-|TRBV10-3|TRBJ2-1
TGTGCCATCAGGGGGACTAGCGGGAGTAATGAGCAGTTCTTC
CAIRGTSGSNEQFF
>16|TRBD2|-|TRBV11-2|TRBJ2-3
TGTGCCAGCAGCTCTGGACTAGCGGGAGGAACAGATACGCAGTATTTT
CASSSGLAGGTDTQYF
>15|TRBD1|once|TRBV9|TRBJ1-4
TGTGCCAGCAGCCGAACCGGGACAGGGGACGAAAAACTGTTTTTT
CASSRTGTGDEKLFF
>12|-|-|TRBV28|TRBJ2-1
TGTGCCAGCAGTTTAGATCCGACAGAGCAGTTCTTC
CASSLDPTEQFF
>13|TRBD2|-|TRBV7-3|TRBJ2-1
TGTGCCAGCAGTCGGACTAGCGATAATGAGCAGTTCTTC
CASSRTSDNEQFF
>16|TRBD2|once|TRBV9|TRBJ2-2
TGTGCCAGCACCCCCGGGGCGGGGGGGTATGCCGGGGAGCTGTTTTTT
CASTPGAGGYAGELFF
>13|-|-|TRBV19|TRBJ1-4
TGTGCCAGTAGTATGCGTGCTAATGAAAAACTGTTTTTT
CASSMRANEKLFF
>12|-|-|TRBV7-9|TRBJ1-3
TGTGCCAGCAGCCAGTACGGAAACACCATATATTTT
CASSQYGNTIYF
>13|TRBD1|-|TRBV5-1|TRBJ1-4
TGCGCCAGCAGCATAAGACAGGGGGAAAAACTGTTTTTT
CASSIRQGEKLFF
>16|TRBD2|-|TRBV5-1|TRBJ2-3
TGCGCCAGCAGCTTAGGCCTAGCGGATAGCACAGATACGCAGTATTTT
CASSLGLADSTDTQYF
>14|-|-|TRBV13|TRBJ1-2
TGTGCCAGCAGCTTAGTCCGGGGAGGGGATGGCTACACCTTC
CASSLVRGGDGYTF
>15|TRBD1|-|TRBV7-8|TRBJ1-4
TGTGCCAGCAGCTTAGGGGACAGGGGGAGTATTAAACTGTTTTTT
CASSLGDRGSIKLFF
>11|-|-|TRBV5-6|TRBJ2-1
TGTGCCAGCAGCGCCAGGAATGAGCAGTTCTTC
CASSARNEQFF
>17|TRBD2|-|TRBV11-2|TRBJ2-1
TGTGCCAGCAGCTTAGATGTACGGCGGGAGAGTAACAATGAGCAGTTCTTC
CASSLDVRRESNNEQFF
>15|TRBD1|-|TRBV7-6|TRBJ1-5
TGTGCCAGCAGCCCCGGACAGGGGAGGGGACAGCCCCAGCATTTT
CASSPGQGRGQPQHF
>14|TRBD2|once|TRBV19|TRBJ2-1
TGTGCCAGTGGCGATAGCGGGCGCGGTCAGGAGCAGTTCTTC
CASGDSGRGQEQFF
>12|-|-|TRBV28|TRBJ2-7
TGTGCCAGCAGTTTACGGTCCTACGAGCAGTACTTC
CASSLRSYEQYF
>15|-|-|TRBV7-9|TRBJ1-1
TGTGCCAGCAGCCTCCCCGGGAAACAGGGCACTGAAGCTTTCTTT
CASSLPGKQGTEAFF
>14|-|-|TRBV7-8|TRBJ2-5
TGTGCCAGCCGCCGCCAGGGGCCCCAAGAGACCCAGTACTTC
CASRRQGPQETQYF
>14|TRBD2|-|TRBV4-1|TRBJ2-5
TGCGCCAGCAGCCAAGAGGGACTATCAGAGACCCAGTACTTC
CASSQEGLSETQYF
>13|-|-|TRBV30|TRBJ2-1
TGTGCCTGGAGTGTCGGGAGCTACAATGAGCAGTTCTTC
CAWSVGSYNEQFF
>15|TRBD2|-|TRBV2|TRBJ2-5
TGTGCCAGCAGTGCGACTAGCGGGAAACAAGAGACCCAGTACTTC
CASSATSGKQETQYF